The entry that follows covers one T cell receptor beta chain sequence. The data stem from a study of blood T cell repertoires in COVID-19. Turning to the study itself: Acute and convalescent COVID-19 specimens originated in the United States, Italy and Spain. From T cells, B-cell-depleted T cells, or PBMCs came the material, which was cDNA or gDNA.

CDR1 and CDR2 from the germline V gene are SGHRS and YFSETQ. The germline V and J ends were trimmed by 4 bases and 3 bases, with 23 bases remaining between them. This CDR3 contains 18 residues. Original processing methods: From reference gene primer amplification, estimates of nucleated cell counts were derived. Sequencing used immunoSEQ multiplex PCR; TCRdb keeps in-frame clones, though not all of them. The V and J calls and clone size were taken over from that table, and D and trimming were inferred from the DNA. This sample has roughly 210,000 clones, with around 90% found just once. The chain uses TRBV5-1 and TRBJ1-5; D possibly corresponds to TRBD1 (5 bases). The source is a man aged 70 or older with acute or convalescent COVID-19. Sequenced sample: peripheral blood. CDR3 in amino acids: CASSPTYHRSPPNQPQHF. CDR3 bases: TGCGCCAGCAGCCCGACCTACCACAGGTCCCCCCCCAATCAGCCCCAGCATTTT.